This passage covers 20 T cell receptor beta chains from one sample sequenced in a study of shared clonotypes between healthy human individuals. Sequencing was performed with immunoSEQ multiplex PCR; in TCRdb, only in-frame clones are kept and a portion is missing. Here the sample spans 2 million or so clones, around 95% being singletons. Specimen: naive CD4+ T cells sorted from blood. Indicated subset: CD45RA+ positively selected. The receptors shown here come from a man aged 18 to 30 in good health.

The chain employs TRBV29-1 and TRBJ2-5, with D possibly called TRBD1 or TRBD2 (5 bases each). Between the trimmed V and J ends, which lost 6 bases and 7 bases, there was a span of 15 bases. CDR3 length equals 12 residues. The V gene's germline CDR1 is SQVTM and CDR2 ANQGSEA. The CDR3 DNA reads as TGCAGCGTCGCTGGGGCTGGGGGGACCCAGTACTTC. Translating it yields CSVAGAGGTQYF.

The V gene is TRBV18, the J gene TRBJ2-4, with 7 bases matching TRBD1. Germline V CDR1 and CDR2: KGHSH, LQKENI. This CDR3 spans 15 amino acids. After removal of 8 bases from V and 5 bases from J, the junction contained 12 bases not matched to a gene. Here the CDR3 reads CASHLSGQGENIQYF. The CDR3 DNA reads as TGTGCCAGCCACCTATCCGGGCAGGGGGAAAACATTCAGTACTTC.

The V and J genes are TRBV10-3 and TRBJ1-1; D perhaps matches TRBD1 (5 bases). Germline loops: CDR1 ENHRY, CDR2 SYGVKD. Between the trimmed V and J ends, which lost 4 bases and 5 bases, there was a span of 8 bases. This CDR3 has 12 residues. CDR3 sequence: CAISGKGTEAFF. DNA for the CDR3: TGTGCCATCAGTGGTAAGGGGACTGAAGCTTTCTTT.

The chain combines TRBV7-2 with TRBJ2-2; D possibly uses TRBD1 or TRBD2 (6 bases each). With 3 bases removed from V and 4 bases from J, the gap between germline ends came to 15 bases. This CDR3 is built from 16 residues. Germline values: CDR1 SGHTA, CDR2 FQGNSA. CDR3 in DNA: TGTGCCAGCAGCTTGAACGGGGGCGCAAGCACCGGGGAGCTGTTTTTT. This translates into CASSLNGGASTGELFF.

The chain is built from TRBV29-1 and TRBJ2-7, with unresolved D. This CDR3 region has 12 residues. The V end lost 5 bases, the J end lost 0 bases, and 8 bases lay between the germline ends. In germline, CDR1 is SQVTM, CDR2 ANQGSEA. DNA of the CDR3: TGCAGCGTTCTGATCAGCTCCTACGAGCAGTACTTC. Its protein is CSVLISSYEQYF.

The CDR3 DNA follows: TGCAGTGCTCGGGGGGCCGGGTACTTC. As protein: CSARGAGYF. The chain has TRBV20-1 and TRBJ2-5, with D possibly being TRBD2 (7 bases). The CDR3 consists of 9 residues. Germline-derived CDR1 and CDR2 are DFQATT and SNEGSKA (reference sequence). The V and J ends lost 5 bases and 13 bases respectively, with 11 bases between them.

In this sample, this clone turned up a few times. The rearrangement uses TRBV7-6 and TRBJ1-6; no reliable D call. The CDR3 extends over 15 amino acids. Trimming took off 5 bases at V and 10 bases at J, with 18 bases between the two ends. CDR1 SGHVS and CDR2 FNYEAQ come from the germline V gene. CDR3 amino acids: CASSVFSGSGSPLHF. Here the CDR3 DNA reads TGTGCCAGCAGCGTATTCTCCGGGTCCGGCTCACCCCTCCACTTT.

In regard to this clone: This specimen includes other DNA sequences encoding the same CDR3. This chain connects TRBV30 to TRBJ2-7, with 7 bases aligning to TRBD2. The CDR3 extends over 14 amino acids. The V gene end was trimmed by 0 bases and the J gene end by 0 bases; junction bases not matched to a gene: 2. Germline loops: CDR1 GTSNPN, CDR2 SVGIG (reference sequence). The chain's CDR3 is CAWSVGGSSYEQYF. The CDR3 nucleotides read TGTGCCTGGAGTGTCGGCGGGAGCTCCTACGAGCAGTACTTC.

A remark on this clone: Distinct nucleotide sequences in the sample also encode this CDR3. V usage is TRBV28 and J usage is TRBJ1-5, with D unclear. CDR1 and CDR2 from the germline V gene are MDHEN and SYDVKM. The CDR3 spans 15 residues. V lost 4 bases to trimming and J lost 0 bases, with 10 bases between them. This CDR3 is CASSSGGYSNQPQHF. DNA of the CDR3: TGTGCCAGCAGTTCCGGTGGATATAGCAATCAGCCCCAGCATTTT.

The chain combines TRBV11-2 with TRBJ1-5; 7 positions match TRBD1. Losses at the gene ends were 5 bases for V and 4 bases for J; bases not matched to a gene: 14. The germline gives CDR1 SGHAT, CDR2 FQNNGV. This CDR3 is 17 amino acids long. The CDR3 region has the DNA TGTGCCAGCAGCCCCAGTCGGGTAGGGGGCCGGAATCAGCCCCAGCATTTT. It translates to CASSPSRVGGRNQPQHF.

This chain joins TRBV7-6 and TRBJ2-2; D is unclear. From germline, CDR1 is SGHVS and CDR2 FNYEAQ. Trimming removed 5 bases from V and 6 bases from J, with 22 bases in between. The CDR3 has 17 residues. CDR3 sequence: CASSPMGRSEDPGELFF. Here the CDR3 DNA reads TGTGCCAGCAGCCCGATGGGCAGGAGTGAGGACCCCGGGGAGCTGTTTTTT.

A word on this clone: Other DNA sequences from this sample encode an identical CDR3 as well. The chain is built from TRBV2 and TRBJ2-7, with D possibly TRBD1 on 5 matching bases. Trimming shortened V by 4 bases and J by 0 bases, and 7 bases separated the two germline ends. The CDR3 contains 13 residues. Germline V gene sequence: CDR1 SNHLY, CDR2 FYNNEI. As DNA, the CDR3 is TGTGCCAGCAGTGTCGACAGCTCCTACGAGCAGTACTTC. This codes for CASSVDSSYEQYF.

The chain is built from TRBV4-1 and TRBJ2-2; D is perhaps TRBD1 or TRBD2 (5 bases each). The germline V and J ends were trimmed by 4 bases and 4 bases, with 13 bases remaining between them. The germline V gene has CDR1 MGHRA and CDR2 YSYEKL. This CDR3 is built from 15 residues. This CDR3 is CASSPPGTITGELFF. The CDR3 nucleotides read TGCGCCAGCAGCCCTCCCGGGACGATCACCGGGGAGCTGTTTTTT.

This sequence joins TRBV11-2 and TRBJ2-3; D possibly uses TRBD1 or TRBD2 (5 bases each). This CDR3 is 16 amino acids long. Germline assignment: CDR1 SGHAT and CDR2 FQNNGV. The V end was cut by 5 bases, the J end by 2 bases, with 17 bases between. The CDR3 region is CASSISRDRDTDTQYF. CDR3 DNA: TGTGCCAGCAGCATAAGCCGGGACCGAGACACAGATACGCAGTATTTT.

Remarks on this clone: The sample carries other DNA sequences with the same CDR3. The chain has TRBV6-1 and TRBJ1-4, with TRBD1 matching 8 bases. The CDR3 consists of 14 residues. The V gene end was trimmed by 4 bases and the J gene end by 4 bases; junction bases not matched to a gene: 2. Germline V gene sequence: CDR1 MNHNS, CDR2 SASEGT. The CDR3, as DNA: TGTGCCAGCAGTGGGACAGGGATTAATGAAAAACTGTTTTTT. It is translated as CASSGTGINEKLFF.

In DNA, the CDR3 is TGTGCCAGCCGGGAGGGAAGAGCCAAAAACATTCAGTACTTC. Translating it yields CASREGRAKNIQYF. This chain connects TRBV6-5 to TRBJ2-4, with 8 positions matching TRBD2. Germline trimming cut 8 bases from V and 0 bases from J; bases unmatched to any gene: 3. The CDR3 covers 14 residues. The germline CDR1 and CDR2 sequences are MNHEY and SVGAGI.

The CDR3 protein is CASSLAGTQQGDYGYTF. In nucleotides, the CDR3 is TGTGCCAGCAGCTTAGCGGGGACTCAACAGGGTGACTATGGCTACACCTTC. V is TRBV7-2 and J is TRBJ1-2, with a weak D call TRBD1 (6 bases). The CDR3 is 17 amino acids. The V end was cut by 0 bases, the J end by 3 bases, with 17 bases between. CDR1 and CDR2 from the germline V gene are SGHTA and FQGNSA. The full variable domain, its missing parts supplied by reference TRBV7-2 and TRBJ1-2, is GAGVSQSPSNKVTEKGKDVELRCDPISGHTALYWYRQSLGQGLEFLIYFQGNSAPDKSGLPSDRFSAERTGGSVSTLTIQRTQQEDSAVYLCASSLAGTQQGDYGYTFGSGTRLTVV.

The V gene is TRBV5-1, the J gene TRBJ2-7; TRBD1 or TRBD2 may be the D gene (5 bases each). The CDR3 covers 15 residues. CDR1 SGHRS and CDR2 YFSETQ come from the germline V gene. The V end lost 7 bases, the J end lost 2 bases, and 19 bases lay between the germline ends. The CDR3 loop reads CASDPGAGPAYEQYF. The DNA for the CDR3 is TGCGCCAGCGATCCCGGGGCAGGACCCGCCTACGAGCAGTACTTC.

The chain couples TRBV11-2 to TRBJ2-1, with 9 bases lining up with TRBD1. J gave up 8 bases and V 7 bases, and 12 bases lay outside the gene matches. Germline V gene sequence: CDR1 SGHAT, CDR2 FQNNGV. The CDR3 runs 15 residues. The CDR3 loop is CASTWGDRDYDEQFF. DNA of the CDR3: TGTGCCAGCACCTGGGGGGACAGGGATTATGATGAGCAGTTCTTC.

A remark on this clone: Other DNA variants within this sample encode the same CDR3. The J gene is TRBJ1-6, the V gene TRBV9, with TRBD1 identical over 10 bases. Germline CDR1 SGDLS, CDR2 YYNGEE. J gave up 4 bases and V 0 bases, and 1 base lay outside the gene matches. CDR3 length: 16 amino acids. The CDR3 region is CASSVAGQGYNSPLHF. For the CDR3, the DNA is TGTGCCAGCAGCGTAGCGGGACAGGGGTATAATTCACCCCTCCACTTT.